Each of the 26 T cell receptor beta chains below was sequenced from the same sample in a study of blood T cells in healthy people across ages (dated by TCRdb to 2013 to 2016). Libraries came from 5' RACE. The listed sequencing device is Illumina HiSeq 2500. A second about 6 to 11 cycle PCR used a sample-barcoded 5' primer and a J-beta primer mix. TCRdb passed the public sequencing reads through fastp at Q25 and MiXCR, retaining productive beta sequences. Here each entry gathers all rows of one CDR3 protein and keeps the most common genes and DNA. This sample holds some 900,000 distinct CDR3 sequences; about 30% were observed only once. The top ten clones comprise 15% to 20% of the sample. Source material: blood. All receptors derive from a woman of 80 years or more in good health.

This clonotype was seen many times. This chain's CDR3 is CSVGGQREFF. Written as DNA, the CDR3 is TGCAGCGTTGGAGGACAGAGGGAGTTCTTC. V is TRBV29-1 and J is TRBJ2-1; the D gene is possibly TRBD1 (6 bases). CDR3 length: 10 residues. Germline lookup yields CDR1 SQVTM and CDR2 ANQGSEA. The V gene lost 4 bases and the J gene lost 14 bases, with 12 bases spanning the gap.

As for this clonotype: A much larger clone differs from this one at a single base, so this may be a read error. V gene TRBV3-1 combines with J gene TRBJ1-2, with 11 bases fitting TRBD1. The CDR3 extends over 14 amino acids. The germline V gene encodes CDR1 LGHDT and CDR2 YNNKEL (reference sequence). In nucleotides, the CDR3 is TGTGCCAGCAGCCAAGGGACAGGGGGCTATGGCCACACCTTC. It yields the protein CASSQGTGGYGHTF.

Comment on this clonotype: One base away lies a much larger clone, so this may be a sequencing read error. Here the CDR3 reads CSAREDLTRHF. The CDR3 DNA sequence: TGCAGTGCTAGAGAAGATTTGACCCGGCATTTT. The chain couples TRBV20-1 to TRBJ1-5; D is unresolved. Deletions cut 0 bases from V and 15 bases from J, with 12 bases between. Per germline, CDR1 DFQATT and CDR2 SNEGSKA (reference sequence). This CDR3 has 11 amino acids.

The rearrangement joins TRBV7-2 to TRBJ1-1; D may be TRBD1 (5 bases). The V end was cut by 8 bases, the J end by 1 base, with 23 bases between. The CDR3 is 17 amino acids. Germline CDR1 reads SGHTA; CDR2 reads FQGNSA. The CDR3 DNA follows: TGTGCCAGCCGAATAGGGACCCAACGGGACCGGAACACTGAAGCTTTCTTT. Amino acids: CASRIGTQRDRNTEAFF.

In this sample, this clonotype turned up many times. The V and J genes are TRBV4-1 and TRBJ1-6; 7 bases fit TRBD1. This CDR3 is built from 19 residues. The V gene end was trimmed by 0 bases and the J gene end by 7 bases; junction bases not matched to a gene: 15. CDR1 is MGHRA, CDR2 YSYEKL, per germline. For the CDR3, the DNA is TGCGCCAGCAGCCAAGAAGGACGGGGACAGCCCAGAGGGAATTCACCCCTCCACTTT. It encodes CASSQEGRGQPRGNSPLHF.

The table lists this clonotype with a few counts. The chain is built from TRBV28 and TRBJ2-7; D is uncertain. The ends were cut back, 5 bases at V and 1 base at J, with 15 bases in the middle. The CDR3 totals 15 residues. Germline loops: CDR1 MDHEN, CDR2 SYDVKM. The CDR3, as DNA: TGTGCCAGCAGTCCCGGAGACAAGAGGTCCTACGAGCAGTACTTC. It encodes CASSPGDKRSYEQYF.

This clonotype was observed a single time. CDR3 sequence reads: CASIIGGDYGYTF. The DNA for the CDR3 is TGTGCCAGCATTATCGGGGGAGACTATGGCTACACCTTC. The J gene is TRBJ1-2, the V gene TRBV6-1; D perhaps matches TRBD1 (5 bases). This CDR3 has 13 residues. Germline values: CDR1 MNHNS, CDR2 SASEGT. V lost 7 bases to trimming and J lost 3 bases, with 12 bases between them.

Ten or more counts support this clonotype. V gene TRBV7-2 combines with J gene TRBJ2-5; 12 nucleotides line up with TRBD2. This CDR3 has 15 amino acids. J was trimmed by 4 bases and V by 6 bases; bases with no gene match: 6. Germline lookup yields CDR1 SGHTA and CDR2 FQGNSA. The CDR3 sequence is CASRPSGGASETQYF. The CDR3 DNA reads as TGTGCCAGCAGACCTAGCGGGGGGGCCTCAGAGACCCAGTACTTC.

In its sample, this clonotype was seen many times. This chain connects TRBV6-1 to TRBJ2-1; 8 bases match TRBD1. Germline CDR1 is MNHNS and CDR2 is SASEGT. The CDR3 has 13 residues. The V segment lost 4 bases and the J segment 9 bases; nucleotides outside the gene matches: 5. CDR3 in DNA: TGTGCCAGCAGTGCCCAGGGGGCAGGTGAGCAGTTCTTC. This gives the protein CASSAQGAGEQFF.

This clonotype was recorded at least ten times. The chain couples TRBV25-1 to TRBJ2-5; D is unresolved. The CDR3 is 15 residues long. The germline V gene has CDR1 MGHDK and CDR2 SYGVNS. V lost 4 bases and J 2 bases, leaving 14 bases between the germline ends. CDR3 region: CASSAVSGIQETQYF. The CDR3 DNA is TGTGCCAGCAGTGCTGTCTCAGGTATACAAGAGACCCAGTACTTC.

The chain recombines TRBV7-8 with TRBJ1-5, with D perhaps matching TRBD1 (5 bases). CDR1 is SGHVS and CDR2 is FQNEAQ in the germline V gene. This CDR3 spans 15 amino acids. V lost 0 bases to trimming and J lost 4 bases, with 10 bases between them. CDR3 DNA sequence: TGTGCCAGCAGCTTAGCCAGGGTGGGGAATCAGCCCCAGCATTTT. This gives the protein CASSLARVGNQPQHF.

This clonotype was picked up a small number of times. This chain uses TRBV5-1 with TRBJ2-2, with 10 bases fitting TRBD2. Germline V gene lookup returns CDR1 SGHRS and CDR2 YFSETQ. V shed 3 bases, J shed 7 bases, and the junction held 6 bases outside the gene matches. The CDR3 runs to 15 residues. The CDR3: CASSSAGGPVGELFF. CDR3 nucleotide sequence: TGCGCCAGCAGCTCAGCGGGGGGGCCCGTCGGGGAGCTGTTTTTT.

This clonotype was picked up many times. V gene TRBV24-1 combines with J gene TRBJ2-1; tentatively, D is TRBD2 (6 bases). The V end was cut by 0 bases, the J end by 0 bases, with 14 bases between. Germline V gene sequence: CDR1 KGHDR, CDR2 SFDVKD. This CDR3 has 18 residues. CDR3 in DNA: TGTGCCACCAGTGATTTGAGGAGGGGCCAGAGCTCCTACAATGAGCAGTTCTTC. This codes for CATSDLRRGQSSYNEQFF.

V usage is TRBV20-1 and J usage is TRBJ2-5; no firm D call. Germline-derived CDR1 and CDR2 are DFQATT and SNEGSKA (reference sequence). This CDR3 has 13 amino acids. V was cut by 3 bases and J by 2 bases, with 10 bases left in between. CDR3 sequence: CSASLRQQETQYF. The CDR3 nucleotides are TGCAGTGCTAGTTTACGCCAACAAGAGACCCAGTACTTC.

As to this clonotype: At one of its ends the junction is not consistent with the germline gene, which may arise from a read error. The chain employs TRBV5-1 and TRBJ2-4; D possibly matches TRBD1 or TRBD2 (6 bases each). The J call could be wrong; TRBJ2-7 is a better fit for the DNA end. There are 16 residues in the CDR3. Germline V gene lookup returns CDR1 SGHRS and CDR2 YFSETQ. In nucleotides, the CDR3 is TGCGCCAACAGCCATGCCGGGTCCGGGGGCTCGTACGAGCAGTACTTC. It encodes CANSHAGSGGSYEQYF.

This clonotype turned up a few times. The chain combines TRBV13 with TRBJ2-6, with no clear D. V was clipped by 6 bases and J by 2 bases, with 20 bases between them. This CDR3 has 18 residues. Looked up from germline, CDR1 is PRHDT and CDR2 is FYEKMQ (reference sequence). The DNA of the CDR3 is TGTGCCAGCAGTAAAAAACGAACTCAAGGTGCTGGGGCCAACGTCCTGACTTTC. It yields the protein CASSKKRTQGAGANVLTF.

The genes are TRBV5-8 and TRBJ1-5; 8 nucleotides agree with TRBD1. V was clipped by 2 bases and J by 7 bases; unmatched bases: 14. The germline V gene encodes CDR1 SGHTS and CDR2 YDEGEE. CDR3 length: 17 amino acids. The CDR3 nucleotides read TGTGCCAGCAGCTTTGCAGGGGGCGCTTCCCGCGGCCAGCCCCAGCATTTT. It encodes CASSFAGGASRGQPQHF.

This clonotype was counted a few times. The chain links TRBV11-3 to TRBJ2-2, with D perhaps matching TRBD1 (5 bases). This CDR3 contains 14 residues. Germline V lookup: CDR1 SGHNT, CDR2 YENEEA. Between the trimmed V and J ends, which lost 7 bases and 6 bases, there was a span of 15 bases. The CDR3 spells CASIETARSGELFF. CDR3 in DNA: TGTGCCAGCATAGAGACAGCCCGTTCCGGGGAGCTGTTTTTT.

A few counts support this clonotype. A read error is possible here, since a much larger clone lies one base away. The chain employs TRBV20-1 and TRBJ1-6; 7 bases line up with TRBD1. Germline loops: CDR1 DFQATT, CDR2 SNEGSKA (reference sequence). The CDR3 covers 14 residues. CDR3 nucleotide sequence: TGCAGTGCTAGAGGTGCAGGGGGAGGCTCACCCCCCCACTTT. Its translation is CSARGAGGGSPPHF.

This sequence joins TRBV2 and TRBJ2-7; D may be TRBD1 (9 bases). The CDR3 length is 17 residues. The V end lost 6 bases, the J end lost 7 bases, and 28 bases lay between the germline ends. Per germline, CDR1 SNHLY and CDR2 FYNNEI. The CDR3 coding sequence is TGTGCCAGCAGCGGGAGGGGGGACAGGGCCCTCTACAATGAGCAGTACTTC. Translation: CASSGRGDRALYNEQYF. The variable domain in full, with the rest retrieved from reference TRBV2 and TRBJ2-7, is EPEVTQTPSHQVTQMGQEVILRCVPISNHLYFYWYRQILGQKVEFLVSFYNNEISEKSEIFDDQFSVERPDGSNFTLKIRSTKLEDSAMYFCASSGRGDRALYNEQYFGPGTRLTVT.

Points on this clonotype: A read error may explain this, as a much larger clone is one base away. V is TRBV20-1 and J is TRBJ2-7, with 10 bases lining up with TRBD1. The germline V gene encodes CDR1 DFQATT and CDR2 SNEGSKA (reference sequence). CDR3 size: 13 residues. CDR3 sequence: CSAIRDRGNELYF. The CDR3 bases are TGCAGTGCCATCCGGGACAGGGGCAACGAGCTGTACTTC.

The chain is built from TRBV5-5 and TRBJ1-5, with D tentatively TRBD1 (5 bases). CDR1 is SGHKS, CDR2 YYEKEE, per germline (reference sequence). The CDR3 is 15 residues long. V was clipped by 0 bases and J by 10 bases, with 17 bases between them. CDR3: CASSLEWWEGKPQHF. The CDR3 DNA follows: TGTGCCAGCAGCTTGGAGTGGTGGGAGGGGAAACCCCAGCATTTT.

This clonotype was picked up many times. This chain connects TRBV20-1 to TRBJ2-6; tentative D call: TRBD1 (6 bases). In germline, CDR1 is DFQATT, CDR2 SNEGSKA (reference sequence). The CDR3 covers 14 residues. Trimming stripped 5 bases from V and 5 bases from J, with 13 bases between. The CDR3 reads CSAEPDRRANVLTF. CDR3 nucleotides: TGCAGTGCTGAACCGGACAGACGGGCCAACGTCCTGACTTTC.

Turning to this clonotype: A much more abundant neighbour one base away suggests this may be a read error. As DNA, the CDR3 is TGCAGTGCTAGGGTTAGCGGGAGGATCTACAATGAGCAGTTCTTC. Amino acids: CSARVSGRIYNEQFF. The rearrangement links TRBV20-1 to TRBJ2-1, with 10 bases identical to TRBD2. This CDR3 spans 15 amino acids. Germline-derived CDR1 and CDR2 are DFQATT and SNEGSKA (reference sequence). Losses at the gene ends were 3 bases for V and 3 bases for J; bases not matched to a gene: 5.

Remarks on this clonotype: This may be a read error: a much more frequent sequence differs by one nucleotide. The chain has TRBV4-3 and TRBJ1-2; perhaps TRBD1 as D (6 bases). Trimming stripped 0 bases from V and 6 bases from J, with 20 bases between. Germline V gene lookup returns CDR1 LGHNA and CDR2 YSLEER. The CDR3 is made up of 17 amino acids. CDR3 in amino acids: CASSQDGSGVGGDGYTF. The CDR3 bases are TGCGCCAGCAGCCAAGATGGCAGTGGAGTAGGGGGTGATGGCTACACCTTC.

As concerns this clonotype: A much larger clone sits a single nucleotide away, making a read error possible. The V call is TRBV7-4, the J call TRBJ1-2; D not resolved. This CDR3 is built from 13 residues. Germline values: CDR1 SGHVT, CDR2 SQSDAQ. As DNA, the CDR3 is TGTGCCAGCAGCTTAGCCGGGGTCCATGGCCACACCTTC. This translates into CASSLAGVHGHTF.